One and the same sample provided the 2 T cell receptor beta chains below, sequenced in a study of a mutant IDH1 vaccine in newly diagnosed glioma. Noted time point: week 35, safety follow-up. What each vaccine dose contained was 300 ug of mutant IDH1 20-mer peptide, accompanied by topical imiquimod. Their antigens are not known. Sequencing was performed with immunoSEQ multiplex PCR; in TCRdb, only in-frame clones are kept and a portion is missing. The sample yields tens of thousands of clones, approximately 80% seen once. This material consisted of PBMCs, taken from a glioma patient whose treatment included an IDH1 peptide vaccine. Receptors originate from a man in his thirties or forties with glioma.

V and J are TRBV9 and TRBJ1-1, with D unclear. CDR3 length: 11 amino acids. The V and J ends lost 4 bases and 9 bases respectively, with 10 bases between them. Germline assignment: CDR1 SGDLS and CDR2 YYNGEE. The CDR3 here is CASSPSEQAFF. The CDR3 DNA sequence: TGTGCCAGCAGCCCCAGTGAGCAAGCTTTCTTT.

CDR3: CASSEVITPPHF. DNA for the CDR3: TGTGCCAGCAGTGAAGTTATCACCCCGCCGCATTTT. The chain employs TRBV6-1 and TRBJ1-5; D unresolved. The V end lost 1 base, the J end lost 15 bases, and 13 bases lay between the germline ends. This CDR3 is built from 12 residues. CDR1 is MNHNS, CDR2 SASEGT, per germline.